The source of this T cell receptor (beta chain) is a study of regulatory T cells in long-lasting Graves disease. This clonotype came up many times. Described time point: newly diagnosed GD, antithyroid drugs for less than 3 months. After RNA was extracted from PBMCs, the TCR library was made from it. Assembly of TCR beta libraries relied on iRepertoire HTBI primers together with Arm-PCR of CDR3 regions. MiXCR, run by TCRdb on the multiplex PCR reads, gives a single entry per CDR3 protein. The table lists 250,000 to 300,000 distinct CDR3 sequences, around 19% of them singletons. These same data were also listed under a study on T cells in Graves' hyperthyroidism and ophthalmopathy.

The source is a woman in her twenties or thirties with Graves disease. The starting material was peripheral blood mononuclear cells (PBMCs), obtained at new diagnosis, from a patient treated with antithyroid drugs.

The CDR3 sequence is CASSFSRQNQETQYF. DNA of the CDR3: TGTGCCAGCAGTTTTTCCCGGCAAAATCAAGAGACCCAGTACTTC. The chain uses TRBV12-3 or TRBV12-4 and TRBJ2-5; no firm D call. CDR3 length: 15 residues. V lost 3 bases and J 2 bases, leaving 13 bases between the germline ends.